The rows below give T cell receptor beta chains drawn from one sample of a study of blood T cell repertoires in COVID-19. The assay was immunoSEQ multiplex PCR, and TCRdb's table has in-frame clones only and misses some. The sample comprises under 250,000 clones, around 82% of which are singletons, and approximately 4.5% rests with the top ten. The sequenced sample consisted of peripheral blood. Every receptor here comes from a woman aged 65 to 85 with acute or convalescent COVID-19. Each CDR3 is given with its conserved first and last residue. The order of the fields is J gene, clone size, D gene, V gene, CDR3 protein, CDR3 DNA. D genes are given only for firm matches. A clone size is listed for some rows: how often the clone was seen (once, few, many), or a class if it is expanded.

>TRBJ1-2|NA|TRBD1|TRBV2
CASRGTFTGAMGYGYTF
TGTGCCAGCCGGGGCACCTTCACAGGGGCTATGGGCTATGGCTACACCTTC
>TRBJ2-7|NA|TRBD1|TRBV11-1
CASLAGQEGEQYF
TGTGCCAGCCTTGCGGGACAGGAAGGTGAGCAGTACTTC
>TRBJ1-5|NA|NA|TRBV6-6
CATFSTGASNQPQHF
TGTGCCACCTTCTCGACAGGCGCTAGCAATCAGCCCCAGCATTTT
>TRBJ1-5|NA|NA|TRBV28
CASSPRRAPYSNQPQHF
TGTGCCAGCAGTCCGCGCAGGGCTCCTTATAGCAATCAGCCCCAGCATTTT
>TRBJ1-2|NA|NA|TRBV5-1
CASSLDQANGYTF
TGCGCCAGCAGCTTGGACCAGGCTAATGGCTACACCTTC
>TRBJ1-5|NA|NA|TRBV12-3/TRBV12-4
CASSLMDQPQHF
TGTGCCAGCAGTCTAATGGATCAGCCCCAGCATTTT
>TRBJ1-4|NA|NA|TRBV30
CAMEITGGREKLFF
TGTGCTATGGAGATTACAGGCGGTCGTGAAAAACTGTTTTTT
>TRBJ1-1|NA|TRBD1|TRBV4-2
CASSLLSGTGEAFF
TGTGCCAGCAGCCTCCTGAGTGGGACAGGGGAAGCTTTCTTT
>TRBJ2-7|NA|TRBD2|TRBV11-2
CASSLTDGGTSDYEQYF
TGTGCCAGCAGCTTAACGGATGGCGGGACTAGCGACTACGAGCAGTACTTC
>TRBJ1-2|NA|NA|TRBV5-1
CASSLDPSNYGYTF
TGCGCCAGCAGCTTAGATCCTAGTAACTATGGCTACACCTTC
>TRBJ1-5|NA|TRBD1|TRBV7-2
CASSATGTASNQPQHF
TGTGCCAGCAGCGCGACCGGGACAGCGAGTAATCAGCCCCAGCATTTT
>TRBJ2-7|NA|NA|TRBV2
CASSEGARDEQYF
TGTGCCAGCAGTGAGGGCGCTCGCGACGAGCAGTACTTC
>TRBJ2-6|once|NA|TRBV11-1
CASSLDVRSGANVLTF
TGTGCCAGCAGCTTAGATGTCAGATCTGGGGCCAACGTCCTGACTTTC
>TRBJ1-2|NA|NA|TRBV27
CASSSNRVFGYTF
TGTGCCAGCAGTTCAAACAGGGTTTTCGGCTACACCTTC
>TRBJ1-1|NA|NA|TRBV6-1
CASSEPWTARGAFF
TGTGCCAGCAGTGAACCGTGGACGGCCAGGGGAGCTTTCTTT
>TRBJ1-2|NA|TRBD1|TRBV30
CACDRAYGYTF
TGTGCCTGTGACAGGGCGTATGGCTACACCTTC